Listed below are T cell receptor beta chains from one sample, sequenced in a study of T cell responses to AZD1222 COVID-19 vaccine. Assay used: immunoSEQ multiplex PCR; TCRdb lists only in-frame clones, some missing. The repertoire includes 140,000 or so clones, roughly 92% of them detected once, and around 1.7% sits in the top ten. The sample here was peripheral blood, taken on day 0 of AZD1222 vaccination. These receptors were collected from an adult in good health. Both conserved end residues are part of each CDR3. Fields, in order: V gene, clone size, J gene, D gene, CDR3 DNA, CDR3 protein. A D gene is named only where the DNA matches it firmly. Only part of the rows carry a size: once, few, many, or a class if the clone is expanded.

v_gene: TRBV15; abundance: .; j_gene: TRBJ2-2; d_gene: TRBD1; CDR3nt: TGTGCCACCAGCAGAGAGGGGCAGGGGGCGTACGGCGGGGAGCTGTTTTTT; CDR3aa: CATSREGQGAYGGELFF
v_gene: TRBV19; abundance: .; j_gene: TRBJ2-1; d_gene: .; CDR3nt: TGTGCCAGCTCGGAGACCTCCACCTACAATGAGCAGTTCTTC; CDR3aa: CASSETSTYNEQFF
v_gene: TRBV5-1; abundance: .; j_gene: TRBJ1-6; d_gene: .; CDR3nt: TGCGCCAGCAGCTTGATAGGGGACAATAATTCACCCCTCCACTTT; CDR3aa: CASSLIGDNNSPLHF
v_gene: TRBV6-2/TRBV6-3; abundance: .; j_gene: TRBJ2-5; d_gene: TRBD2; CDR3nt: TGTGCCAGCAGCAGACTAGCGGAAGAGACCCAGTACTTC; CDR3aa: CASSRLAEETQYF
v_gene: TRBV28; abundance: .; j_gene: TRBJ2-2; d_gene: TRBD2; CDR3nt: TGTGCCAGCAGAATGGGACTAGCGGCCGGGGAGCTGTTTTTT; CDR3aa: CASRMGLAAGELFF
v_gene: TRBV2; abundance: .; j_gene: TRBJ1-2; d_gene: TRBD1; CDR3nt: TGTGCCAGCAGTATTGAGGGACAGGGATACGGCTACACCTTC; CDR3aa: CASSIEGQGYGYTF
v_gene: TRBV14; abundance: .; j_gene: TRBJ1-1; d_gene: .; CDR3nt: TGTGCCAGCAGCCAACATATTCACTCGAACACTGAAGCTTTCTTT; CDR3aa: CASSQHIHSNTEAFF
v_gene: TRBV4-1; abundance: .; j_gene: TRBJ1-3; d_gene: .; CDR3nt: TGCGCCAGCAGCCAAGAAAGCGTCCACTCTGGAAACACCATATATTTT; CDR3aa: CASSQESVHSGNTIYF
v_gene: TRBV7-3; abundance: .; j_gene: TRBJ1-5; d_gene: .; CDR3nt: TGTGCCAGCAGCCCAGACCCGACGGATAGCAATCAGCCCCAGCATTTT; CDR3aa: CASSPDPTDSNQPQHF
v_gene: TRBV29-1; abundance: .; j_gene: TRBJ1-2; d_gene: TRBD1; CDR3nt: TGCAGCGTTGATACAGGGGGCGGTGGCTACACCTTC; CDR3aa: CSVDTGGGGYTF
v_gene: TRBV7-3; abundance: .; j_gene: TRBJ1-1; d_gene: .; CDR3nt: TGTGCCAGCAGCCCAGGGATTGAAAGCACTGAAGCTTTCTTT; CDR3aa: CASSPGIESTEAFF
v_gene: TRBV9; abundance: .; j_gene: TRBJ2-5; d_gene: .; CDR3nt: TGTGCCAGCTCCCGTAGAGGTCAATTAGAGACCCAGTACTTC; CDR3aa: CASSRRGQLETQYF
v_gene: TRBV10-3; abundance: .; j_gene: TRBJ2-1; d_gene: TRBD2; CDR3nt: TGTGCCATCAGTGAGTCTGGGGCGGGAGGTCGGAAGTTCTTC; CDR3aa: CAISESGAGGRKFF
v_gene: TRBV28; abundance: few; j_gene: TRBJ1-1; d_gene: .; CDR3nt: TGTGCCAGCAGTCCTCCGTCGGGGGGGTCTGAAGCTTTCTTT; CDR3aa: CASSPPSGGSEAFF
v_gene: TRBV4-1; abundance: .; j_gene: TRBJ1-1; d_gene: .; CDR3nt: TGCGCCAGCAGCCCGCGTTCAGGGGAGAACACTGAAGCTTTCTTT; CDR3aa: CASSPRSGENTEAFF
v_gene: TRBV4-1; abundance: once; j_gene: TRBJ1-1; d_gene: .; CDR3nt: TGCGCCAGCAGCCCAGGGGAGGGGTGGACTGAAGCTTTCTTT; CDR3aa: CASSPGEGWTEAFF
v_gene: TRBV6-2/TRBV6-3; abundance: .; j_gene: TRBJ2-5; d_gene: TRBD2; CDR3nt: TGTGCCAGCAGTCAAAGAGTAGCGGGACCCGGGACCCAGTACTTC; CDR3aa: CASSQRVAGPGTQYF
v_gene: TRBV19; abundance: once; j_gene: TRBJ2-2; d_gene: .; CDR3nt: TGTGCCAGTAGAAATAGTCGGGGACATAGCCCCGGGGAGCTGTTTTTT; CDR3aa: CASRNSRGHSPGELFF
v_gene: TRBV29-1; abundance: .; j_gene: TRBJ1-2; d_gene: .; CDR3nt: TGCAGCGTTGAGGGGAACAACTATGGCTACACCTTC; CDR3aa: CSVEGNNYGYTF
v_gene: TRBV10-3; abundance: .; j_gene: TRBJ1-2; d_gene: TRBD1; CDR3nt: TGTGCCATCGGACAGGGAGGGGGCAACTATGGCTACACCTTC; CDR3aa: CAIGQGGGNYGYTF
v_gene: TRBV27; abundance: .; j_gene: TRBJ1-2; d_gene: TRBD1; CDR3nt: TGTGCCAGCAGTTGGGGGACAGGGGACTATGGCTACACCTTC; CDR3aa: CASSWGTGDYGYTF
v_gene: TRBV3-1/TRBV3-2; abundance: .; j_gene: TRBJ1-2; d_gene: .; CDR3nt: TGTGCCAGCAGCCCTCGCGGGCCGTATGGCTACACCTTC; CDR3aa: CASSPRGPYGYTF
v_gene: TRBV18; abundance: once; j_gene: TRBJ2-1; d_gene: .; CDR3nt: TGTGCCAGCTCACCTAGCGTGGGGAACAATGAGCAGTTCTTC; CDR3aa: CASSPSVGNNEQFF
v_gene: TRBV5-6; abundance: .; j_gene: TRBJ2-3; d_gene: .; CDR3nt: TGTGCCAGCAGCTCCCAAAGACGGTCAACCACAGATACGCAGTATTTT; CDR3aa: CASSSQRRSTTDTQYF
v_gene: TRBV27; abundance: once; j_gene: TRBJ2-7; d_gene: .; CDR3nt: TGTGCCAGCAGTTTATCCCCAGGGAGGTCCTACGAGCAGTACTTC; CDR3aa: CASSLSPGRSYEQYF
v_gene: TRBV12-3/TRBV12-4; abundance: few; j_gene: TRBJ1-1; d_gene: .; CDR3nt: TGTGCCAGCAGTTTAGCGGGGAACACTGAAGCTTTCTTT; CDR3aa: CASSLAGNTEAFF
v_gene: TRBV3-1/TRBV3-2; abundance: .; j_gene: TRBJ2-5; d_gene: .; CDR3nt: TGTGCCAGCAGCCAATTTCAACTGAAAGAGACCCAGTACTTC; CDR3aa: CASSQFQLKETQYF
v_gene: TRBV2; abundance: .; j_gene: TRBJ2-6; d_gene: TRBD2; CDR3nt: TGTGCCATACACTTTTCTAGGGCTAGCGGGTCAGGGGCCAACGTCCTGACTTTC; CDR3aa: CAIHFSRASGSGANVLTF
v_gene: TRBV9; abundance: few; j_gene: TRBJ1-1; d_gene: TRBD1; CDR3nt: TGTGCCAGCAGCGTTCAGGGGGGGAGCACTGAAGCTTTCTTT; CDR3aa: CASSVQGGSTEAFF
v_gene: TRBV3-1/TRBV3-2; abundance: .; j_gene: TRBJ2-7; d_gene: TRBD1; CDR3nt: TGTGCCAGCAGCCCCTCGTGGGGACAGGGCCCCTACGAGCAGTACTTC; CDR3aa: CASSPSWGQGPYEQYF
v_gene: TRBV7-3; abundance: .; j_gene: TRBJ2-3; d_gene: TRBD1; CDR3nt: TGTGCCAGCAGCTTGGACAGGGGTAGCACAGATACGCAGTATTTT; CDR3aa: CASSLDRGSTDTQYF
v_gene: TRBV11-2; abundance: .; j_gene: TRBJ2-3; d_gene: TRBD1; CDR3nt: TGTGCCAGCACCCAAGTCGGGACAGGTACAGATACGCAGTATTTT; CDR3aa: CASTQVGTGTDTQYF
v_gene: TRBV21-1; abundance: few; j_gene: TRBJ1-1; d_gene: .; CDR3nt: TGTGCCAGCAGGCCTCCCGACAGGGGGAACACTGAAGCTTTCTTT; CDR3aa: CASRPPDRGNTEAFF
v_gene: TRBV10-3; abundance: .; j_gene: TRBJ2-2; d_gene: .; CDR3nt: TGTGCCATTTCCCGAGGAGGGGGTGAGCTGTTTTTT; CDR3aa: CAISRGGGELFF
v_gene: TRBV28; abundance: once; j_gene: TRBJ1-4; d_gene: .; CDR3nt: TGTGCCAGCAGTTTTGATGAAAAACTGTTTTTT; CDR3aa: CASSFDEKLFF
v_gene: TRBV7-9; abundance: few; j_gene: TRBJ2-5; d_gene: .; CDR3nt: TGTGCCAGCAGCTTAATGGGGGTCCAAGAGACCCAGTACTTC; CDR3aa: CASSLMGVQETQYF
v_gene: TRBV5-1; abundance: .; j_gene: TRBJ2-2; d_gene: .; CDR3nt: TGCGCCAGCAGCCCCGTCGACACAAACACCGGGGAGCTGTTTTTT; CDR3aa: CASSPVDTNTGELFF
v_gene: TRBV28; abundance: .; j_gene: TRBJ2-2; d_gene: .; CDR3nt: TGTGCCAGCAGTTGGGGGAGGGAGCTGTTTTTT; CDR3aa: CASSWGRELFF
v_gene: TRBV19; abundance: .; j_gene: TRBJ1-1; d_gene: .; CDR3nt: TGTGCCAGTAGTACGAATCCTAACACTGAAGCTTTCTTT; CDR3aa: CASSTNPNTEAFF
v_gene: TRBV6-5; abundance: .; j_gene: TRBJ2-1; d_gene: TRBD1; CDR3nt: TGTGCCAGCAGTTACTCCCCGGGACAGGTAGTTCATGAGCAGTTCTTC; CDR3aa: CASSYSPGQVVHEQFF
v_gene: TRBV9; abundance: .; j_gene: TRBJ1-1; d_gene: .; CDR3nt: TGTGCCAGCAGCCCCCGGGTTCAGGGCGTGAGGGCTGAAGCTTTCTTT; CDR3aa: CASSPRVQGVRAEAFF